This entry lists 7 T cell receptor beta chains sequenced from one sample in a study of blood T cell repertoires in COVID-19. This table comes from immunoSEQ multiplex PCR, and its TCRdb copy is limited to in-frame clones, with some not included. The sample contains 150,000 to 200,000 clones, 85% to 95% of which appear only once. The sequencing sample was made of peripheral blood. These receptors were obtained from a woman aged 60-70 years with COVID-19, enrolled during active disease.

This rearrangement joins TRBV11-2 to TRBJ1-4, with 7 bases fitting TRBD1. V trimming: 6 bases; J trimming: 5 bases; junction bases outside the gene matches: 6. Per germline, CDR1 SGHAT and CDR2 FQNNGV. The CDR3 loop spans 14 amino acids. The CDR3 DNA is TGTGCCAGCAGTCTAAGGGGACAGAATGAAAAACTGTTTTTT. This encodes CASSLRGQNEKLFF.

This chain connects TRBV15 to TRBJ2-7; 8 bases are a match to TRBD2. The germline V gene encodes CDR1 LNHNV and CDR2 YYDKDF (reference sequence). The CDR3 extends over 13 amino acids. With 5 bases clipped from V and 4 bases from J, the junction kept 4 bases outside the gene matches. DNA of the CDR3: TGTGCCACCAGCGGAGCGGGGGTATACGAGCAGTACTTC. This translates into CATSGAGVYEQYF.

The CDR3 DNA reads TGTGCCAGCAGCCAAGACAGGGCTACTGAAGCTTTCTTT. Translating gives CASSQDRATEAFF. V and J are TRBV3-1 (or the pseudogene TRBV3-2) and TRBJ1-1, with D possibly matching TRBD1 (5 bases). CDR1 and CDR2 from the germline V gene are LGHDT and YNNKEL (reference sequence). There are 13 residues in the CDR3. V dropped 0 bases and J dropped 5 bases, with 7 bases sitting between them.

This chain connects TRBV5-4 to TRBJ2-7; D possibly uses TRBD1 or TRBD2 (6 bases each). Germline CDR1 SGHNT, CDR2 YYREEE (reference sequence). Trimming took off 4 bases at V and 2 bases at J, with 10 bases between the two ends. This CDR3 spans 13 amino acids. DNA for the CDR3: TGTGCCAGCAGCCTGGGGGGCACCTACGAGCAGTACTTC. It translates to CASSLGGTYEQYF.

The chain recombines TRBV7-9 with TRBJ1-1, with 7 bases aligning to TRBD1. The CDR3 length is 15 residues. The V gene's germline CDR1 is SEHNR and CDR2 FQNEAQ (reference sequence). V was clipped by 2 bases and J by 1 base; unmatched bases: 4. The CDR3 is CASSLTWTGNTEAFF. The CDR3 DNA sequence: TGTGCCAGCAGCTTAACATGGACAGGGAACACTGAAGCTTTCTTT.

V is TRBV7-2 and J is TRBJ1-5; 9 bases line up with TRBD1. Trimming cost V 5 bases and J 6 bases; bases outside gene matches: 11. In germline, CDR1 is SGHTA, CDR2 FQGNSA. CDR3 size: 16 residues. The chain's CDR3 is CASSATGTGFGQPQHF. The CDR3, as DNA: TGTGCCAGCAGCGCCACCGGGACAGGGTTCGGTCAGCCCCAGCATTTT. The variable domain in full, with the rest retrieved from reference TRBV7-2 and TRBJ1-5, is GAGVSQSPSNKVTEKGKDVELRCDPISGHTALYWYRQSLGQGLEFLIYFQGNSAPDKSGLPSDRFSAERTGGSVSTLTIQRTQQEDSAVYLCASSATGTGFGQPQHFGDGTRLSIL.

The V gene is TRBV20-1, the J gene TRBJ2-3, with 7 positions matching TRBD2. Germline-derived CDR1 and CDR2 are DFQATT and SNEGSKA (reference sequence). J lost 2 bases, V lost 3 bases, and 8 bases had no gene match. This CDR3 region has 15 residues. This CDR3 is CSASGGLDYTDTQYF. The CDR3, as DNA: TGCAGTGCTAGTGGCGGACTAGACTACACAGATACGCAGTATTTT.